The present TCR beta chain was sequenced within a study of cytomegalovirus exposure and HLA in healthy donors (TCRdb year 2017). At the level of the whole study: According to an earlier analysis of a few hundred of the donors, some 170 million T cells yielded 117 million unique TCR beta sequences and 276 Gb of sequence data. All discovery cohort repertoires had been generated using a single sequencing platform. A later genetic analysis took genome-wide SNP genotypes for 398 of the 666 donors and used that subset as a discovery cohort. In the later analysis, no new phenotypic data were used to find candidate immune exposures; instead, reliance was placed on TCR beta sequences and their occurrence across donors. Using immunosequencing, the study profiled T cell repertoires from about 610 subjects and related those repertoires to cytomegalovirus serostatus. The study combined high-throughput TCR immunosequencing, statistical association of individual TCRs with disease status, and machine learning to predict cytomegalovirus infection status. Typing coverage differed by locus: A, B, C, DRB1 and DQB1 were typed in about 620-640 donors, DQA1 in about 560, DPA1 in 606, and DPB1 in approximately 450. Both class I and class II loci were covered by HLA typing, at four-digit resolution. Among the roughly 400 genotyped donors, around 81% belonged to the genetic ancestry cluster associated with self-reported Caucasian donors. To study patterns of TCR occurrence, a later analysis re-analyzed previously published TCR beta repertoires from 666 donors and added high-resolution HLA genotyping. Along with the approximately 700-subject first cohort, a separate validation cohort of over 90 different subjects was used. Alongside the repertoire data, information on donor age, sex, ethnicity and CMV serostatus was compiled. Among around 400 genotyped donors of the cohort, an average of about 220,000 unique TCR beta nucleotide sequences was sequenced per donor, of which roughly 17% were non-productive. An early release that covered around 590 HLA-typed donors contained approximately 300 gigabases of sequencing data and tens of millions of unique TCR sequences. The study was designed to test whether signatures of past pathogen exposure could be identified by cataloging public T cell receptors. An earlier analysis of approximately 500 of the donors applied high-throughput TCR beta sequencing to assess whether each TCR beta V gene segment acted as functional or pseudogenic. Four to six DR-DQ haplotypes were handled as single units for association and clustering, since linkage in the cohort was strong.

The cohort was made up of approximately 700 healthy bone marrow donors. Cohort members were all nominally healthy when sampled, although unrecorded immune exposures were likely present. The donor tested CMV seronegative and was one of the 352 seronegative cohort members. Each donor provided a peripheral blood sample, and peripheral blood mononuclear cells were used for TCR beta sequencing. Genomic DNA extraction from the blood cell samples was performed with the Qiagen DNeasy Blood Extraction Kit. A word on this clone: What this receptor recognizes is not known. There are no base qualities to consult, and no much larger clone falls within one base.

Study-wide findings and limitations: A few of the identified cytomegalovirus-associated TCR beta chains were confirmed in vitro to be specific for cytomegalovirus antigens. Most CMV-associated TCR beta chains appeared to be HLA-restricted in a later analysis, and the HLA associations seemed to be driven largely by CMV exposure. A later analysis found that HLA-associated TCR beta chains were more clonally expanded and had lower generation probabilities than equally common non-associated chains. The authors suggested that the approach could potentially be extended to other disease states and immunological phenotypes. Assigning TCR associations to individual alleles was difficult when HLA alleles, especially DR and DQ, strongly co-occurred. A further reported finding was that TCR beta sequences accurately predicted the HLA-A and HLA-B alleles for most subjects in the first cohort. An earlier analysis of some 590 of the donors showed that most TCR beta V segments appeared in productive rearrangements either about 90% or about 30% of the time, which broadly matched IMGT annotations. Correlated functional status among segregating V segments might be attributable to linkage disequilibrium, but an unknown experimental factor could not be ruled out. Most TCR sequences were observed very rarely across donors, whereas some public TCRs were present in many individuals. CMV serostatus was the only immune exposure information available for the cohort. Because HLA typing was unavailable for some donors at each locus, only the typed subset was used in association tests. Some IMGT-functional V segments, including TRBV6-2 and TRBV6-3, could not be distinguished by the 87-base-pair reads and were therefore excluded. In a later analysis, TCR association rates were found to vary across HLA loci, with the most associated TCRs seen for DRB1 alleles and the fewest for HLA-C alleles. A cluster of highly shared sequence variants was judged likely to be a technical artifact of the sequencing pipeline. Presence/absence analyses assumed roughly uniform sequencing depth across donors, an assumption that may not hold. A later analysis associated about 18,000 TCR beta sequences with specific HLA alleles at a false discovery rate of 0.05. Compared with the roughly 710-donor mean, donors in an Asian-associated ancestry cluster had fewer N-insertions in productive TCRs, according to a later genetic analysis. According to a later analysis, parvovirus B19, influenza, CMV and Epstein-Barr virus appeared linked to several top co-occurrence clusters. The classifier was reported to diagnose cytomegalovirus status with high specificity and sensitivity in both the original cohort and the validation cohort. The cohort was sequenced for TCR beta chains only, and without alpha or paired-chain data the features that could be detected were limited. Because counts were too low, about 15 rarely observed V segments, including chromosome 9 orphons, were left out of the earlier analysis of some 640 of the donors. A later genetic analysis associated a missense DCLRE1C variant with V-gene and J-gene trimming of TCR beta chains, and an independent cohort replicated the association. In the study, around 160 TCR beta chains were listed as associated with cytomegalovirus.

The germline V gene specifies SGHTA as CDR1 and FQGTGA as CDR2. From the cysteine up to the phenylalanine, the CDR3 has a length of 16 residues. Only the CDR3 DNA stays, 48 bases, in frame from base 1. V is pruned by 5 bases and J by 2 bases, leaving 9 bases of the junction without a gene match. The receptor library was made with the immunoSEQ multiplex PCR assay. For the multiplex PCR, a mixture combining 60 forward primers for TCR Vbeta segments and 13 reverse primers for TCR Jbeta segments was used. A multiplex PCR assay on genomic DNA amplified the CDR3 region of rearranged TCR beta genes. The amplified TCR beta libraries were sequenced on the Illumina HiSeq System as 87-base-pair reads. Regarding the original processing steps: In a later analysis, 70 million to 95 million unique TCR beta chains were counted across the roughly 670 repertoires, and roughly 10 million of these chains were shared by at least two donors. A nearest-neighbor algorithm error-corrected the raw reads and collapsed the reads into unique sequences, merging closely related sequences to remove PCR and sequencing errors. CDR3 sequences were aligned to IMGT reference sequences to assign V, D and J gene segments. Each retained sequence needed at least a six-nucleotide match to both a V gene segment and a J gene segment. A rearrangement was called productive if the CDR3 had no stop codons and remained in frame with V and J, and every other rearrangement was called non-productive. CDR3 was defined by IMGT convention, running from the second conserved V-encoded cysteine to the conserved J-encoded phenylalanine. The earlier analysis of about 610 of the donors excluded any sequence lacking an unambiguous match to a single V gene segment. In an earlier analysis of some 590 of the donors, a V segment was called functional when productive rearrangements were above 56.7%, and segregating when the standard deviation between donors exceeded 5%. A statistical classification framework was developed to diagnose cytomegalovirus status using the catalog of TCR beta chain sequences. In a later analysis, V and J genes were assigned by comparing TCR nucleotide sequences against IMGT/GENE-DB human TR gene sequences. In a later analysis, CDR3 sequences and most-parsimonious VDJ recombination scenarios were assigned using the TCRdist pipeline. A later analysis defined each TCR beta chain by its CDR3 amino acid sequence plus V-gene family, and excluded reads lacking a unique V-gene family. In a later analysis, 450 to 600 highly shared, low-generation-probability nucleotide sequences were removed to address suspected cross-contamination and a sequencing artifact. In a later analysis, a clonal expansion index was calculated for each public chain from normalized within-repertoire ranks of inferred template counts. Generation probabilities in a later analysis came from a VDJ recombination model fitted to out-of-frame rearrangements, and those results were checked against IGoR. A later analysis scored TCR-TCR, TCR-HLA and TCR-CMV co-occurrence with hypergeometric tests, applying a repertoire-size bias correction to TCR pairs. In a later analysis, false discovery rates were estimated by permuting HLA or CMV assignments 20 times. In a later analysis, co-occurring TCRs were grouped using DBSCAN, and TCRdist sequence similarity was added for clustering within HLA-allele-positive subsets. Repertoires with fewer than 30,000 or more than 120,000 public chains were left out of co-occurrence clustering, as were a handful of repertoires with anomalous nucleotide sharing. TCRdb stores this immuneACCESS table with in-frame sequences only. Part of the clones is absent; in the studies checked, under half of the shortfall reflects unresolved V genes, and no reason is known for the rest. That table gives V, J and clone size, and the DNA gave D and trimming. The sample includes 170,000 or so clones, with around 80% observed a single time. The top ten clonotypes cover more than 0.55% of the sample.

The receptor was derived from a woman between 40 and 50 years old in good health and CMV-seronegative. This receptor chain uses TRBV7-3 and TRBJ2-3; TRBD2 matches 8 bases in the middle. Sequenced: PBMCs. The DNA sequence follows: TGTGCCAGCAGCCTCCGGACTAGCCAGAACACAGATACGCAGTATTTT. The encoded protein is CASSLRTSQNTDTQYF.